The clone carrying this T cell receptor (beta chain) showed up just a few times. The PCR ran on 60 Vbeta and 13 Jbeta primers. Some clones are missing from TCRdb's copy, which holds only in-frame ones; the method was immunoSEQ multiplex PCR. The sample contains 170,000 or so clones, roughly four fifths of which appear only once. This record belongs to a study of cytomegalovirus exposure and HLA in healthy donors. CDR1 is GTSNPN, CDR2 SVGIG, per germline (reference sequence). Trimming removed 3 bases from V and 2 bases from J, with 13 bases in between. The CDR3 is 14 residues long. The chain has TRBV30 and TRBJ1-2; unclear D gene. Sequencing input: PBMCs. The sequence derives from a male donor in good health and CMV-seronegative. The CDR3 region is CAWRRAGYNYGYTF. The CDR3 DNA is TGTGCCTGGAGGCGGGCAGGCTACAACTATGGCTACACCTTC.